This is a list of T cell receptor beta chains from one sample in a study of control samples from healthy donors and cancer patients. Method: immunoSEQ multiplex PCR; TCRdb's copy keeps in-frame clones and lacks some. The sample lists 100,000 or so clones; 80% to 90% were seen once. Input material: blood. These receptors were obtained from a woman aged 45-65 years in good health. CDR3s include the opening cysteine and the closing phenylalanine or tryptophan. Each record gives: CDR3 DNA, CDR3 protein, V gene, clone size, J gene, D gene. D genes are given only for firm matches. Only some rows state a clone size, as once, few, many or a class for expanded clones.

CDR3nt: TGCGCCAGCAGCCAAGATCCTCCCAGCGGACTCTACAATGAGCAGTTCTTC; CDR3aa: CASSQDPPSGLYNEQFF; v_gene: TRBV4-3; abundance: -; j_gene: TRBJ2-1; d_gene: -
CDR3nt: TGTGCCAGCACGTGGCTTTCGGCGGACAGGACGGCTAAAGCTTTCTTT; CDR3aa: CASTWLSADRTAKAFF; v_gene: TRBV5-6; abundance: once; j_gene: TRBJ1-1; d_gene: TRBD1
CDR3nt: TGTGCCAGCAGCACTGCCGGGACCCCAAAGGAAAAACTGTTTTTT; CDR3aa: CASSTAGTPKEKLFF; v_gene: TRBV7-2; abundance: -; j_gene: TRBJ1-4; d_gene: -
CDR3nt: TGTGCCAGTAGTATAAGTCAGGGAGAGACCCAGTACTTC; CDR3aa: CASSISQGETQYF; v_gene: TRBV19; abundance: once; j_gene: TRBJ2-5; d_gene: -
CDR3nt: TGTGCCAGCTCACCGGGACTAGCGGGAGAGACCCAGTACTTC; CDR3aa: CASSPGLAGETQYF; v_gene: TRBV18; abundance: -; j_gene: TRBJ2-5; d_gene: TRBD2
CDR3nt: TGTGCCAGCAGCCCCTCGGGGGGCTCTTACAATGAGCAGTTCTTC; CDR3aa: CASSPSGGSYNEQFF; v_gene: TRBV9; abundance: -; j_gene: TRBJ2-1; d_gene: -
CDR3nt: TGTGCCAGCAGTGACCGACAGGGCGCAACTAATGAAAAACTGTTTTTT; CDR3aa: CASSDRQGATNEKLFF; v_gene: TRBV6-2/TRBV6-3; abundance: once; j_gene: TRBJ1-4; d_gene: TRBD1
CDR3nt: TGCAGCGGGGGACAGGGGGATCGCAATGAGCAGTTCTTC; CDR3aa: CSGGQGDRNEQFF; v_gene: TRBV29-1; abundance: -; j_gene: TRBJ2-1; d_gene: TRBD1
CDR3nt: TGTGCCAGCAGCGCACTAGCATTTAGTGAGCAGTTCTTC; CDR3aa: CASSALAFSEQFF; v_gene: TRBV9; abundance: -; j_gene: TRBJ2-1; d_gene: -
CDR3nt: TGTGCCAGCAGGATCCCGGGTTTTAGGAGCAATCAGCCCCAGCATTTT; CDR3aa: CASRIPGFRSNQPQHF; v_gene: TRBV6-4; abundance: few; j_gene: TRBJ1-5; d_gene: -
CDR3nt: TGTGCCAGCAGCTTAGAGGCGGGGGGCCAAGAGACCCAGTACTTC; CDR3aa: CASSLEAGGQETQYF; v_gene: TRBV7-3; abundance: -; j_gene: TRBJ2-5; d_gene: TRBD2
CDR3nt: TGTGCCACCCTAGCGGGGGGTTTTTTAGAGCAGTTCTTC; CDR3aa: CATLAGGFLEQFF; v_gene: TRBV28; abundance: -; j_gene: TRBJ2-1; d_gene: TRBD2
CDR3nt: TGCGCCAGCAGTCGTAGTGGGGGAGTCAATGAAAAACTGTTTTTT; CDR3aa: CASSRSGGVNEKLFF; v_gene: TRBV5-1; abundance: -; j_gene: TRBJ1-4; d_gene: -
CDR3nt: TGTGCCGTAAGGCCGGGACAGGGGCCTTACGAGCAGTACTTC; CDR3aa: CAVRPGQGPYEQYF; v_gene: TRBV6-5; abundance: -; j_gene: TRBJ2-7; d_gene: TRBD1
CDR3nt: TGTGCCAGCAGCCGGGACAGTAACATGAACACTGAAGCTTTCTTT; CDR3aa: CASSRDSNMNTEAFF; v_gene: TRBV7-2; abundance: -; j_gene: TRBJ1-1; d_gene: TRBD1
CDR3nt: TGTGCCAGTAGTATAGATCTTTGGCAGAACACCGGGGAGCTGTTTTTT; CDR3aa: CASSIDLWQNTGELFF; v_gene: TRBV19; abundance: -; j_gene: TRBJ2-2; d_gene: -
CDR3nt: TGCGCCAGCAGCCAAGGGACAGGGAATTCACCCCTCCACTTT; CDR3aa: CASSQGTGNSPLHF; v_gene: TRBV4-3; abundance: -; j_gene: TRBJ1-6; d_gene: TRBD1
CDR3nt: TGTGCCAGCAGCCCGGGACAGGGGTGGGGAGAGACCCAGTACTTC; CDR3aa: CASSPGQGWGETQYF; v_gene: TRBV11-3; abundance: -; j_gene: TRBJ2-5; d_gene: TRBD1
CDR3nt: TGTGCCAGCAGCACTATCCCCGGGAGGGCCACAGATACGCAGTATTTT; CDR3aa: CASSTIPGRATDTQYF; v_gene: TRBV9; abundance: -; j_gene: TRBJ2-3; d_gene: TRBD2
CDR3nt: TGTGCCAGCACCCCGACAGGGACGAGCAATCAGCCCCAGCATTTT; CDR3aa: CASTPTGTSNQPQHF; v_gene: TRBV28; abundance: -; j_gene: TRBJ1-5; d_gene: TRBD1
CDR3nt: TGTGCCAGCAGCGTAGCTACTAGTTTCTCGGAGCAGTTCTTC; CDR3aa: CASSVATSFSEQFF; v_gene: TRBV9; abundance: -; j_gene: TRBJ2-1; d_gene: -
CDR3nt: TGTGCCTGGATGGGGACAGCCGGAAACACCATATATTTT; CDR3aa: CAWMGTAGNTIYF; v_gene: TRBV30; abundance: -; j_gene: TRBJ1-3; d_gene: TRBD1
CDR3nt: TGTGCCAGCAGCTTAGATGGACAGGGGGGTTATGGCTACACCTTC; CDR3aa: CASSLDGQGGYGYTF; v_gene: TRBV7-9; abundance: -; j_gene: TRBJ1-2; d_gene: TRBD1
CDR3nt: TGTGCCAGCAGCCGCGGGGCAAAAGAGACCCAGTACTTC; CDR3aa: CASSRGAKETQYF; v_gene: TRBV7-3; abundance: -; j_gene: TRBJ2-5; d_gene: -
CDR3nt: TGCGCCAGCAGCTTGGCCCCGGGGATCAACTATGGCTACACCTTC; CDR3aa: CASSLAPGINYGYTF; v_gene: TRBV5-1; abundance: -; j_gene: TRBJ1-2; d_gene: -
CDR3nt: TGCGCCAGCAGCCAAAAGACCAGCGGGGGCTACGAGCAGTACTTC; CDR3aa: CASSQKTSGGYEQYF; v_gene: TRBV4-3; abundance: -; j_gene: TRBJ2-7; d_gene: TRBD2
CDR3nt: TGTGCCAGCAGCCAAGGGGCCCTAAGCGGGAGCTTCGCCTATGAGCAGTTCTTC; CDR3aa: CASSQGALSGSFAYEQFF; v_gene: TRBV4-2; abundance: -; j_gene: TRBJ2-1; d_gene: TRBD2
CDR3nt: TGTGCCAGCAGCCCAATCAGGGCCAACAATGAGCAGTTCTTC; CDR3aa: CASSPIRANNEQFF; v_gene: TRBV2; abundance: -; j_gene: TRBJ2-1; d_gene: -
CDR3nt: TGTGCCAGCAGTTTACTAGCGGGAGCGAAAGATACGCAGTATTTT; CDR3aa: CASSLLAGAKDTQYF; v_gene: TRBV6-5; abundance: -; j_gene: TRBJ2-3; d_gene: TRBD2
CDR3nt: TGTGCCAGCAGCCAAGGTCCAGGGGGCGAGGAGACCCAGTACTTC; CDR3aa: CASSQGPGGEETQYF; v_gene: TRBV4-2; abundance: once; j_gene: TRBJ2-5; d_gene: TRBD1
CDR3nt: TGTGCCAGCAGAGAGGGACAGGGGGCCGGCTACACCTTC; CDR3aa: CASREGQGAGYTF; v_gene: TRBV27; abundance: -; j_gene: TRBJ1-2; d_gene: TRBD1
CDR3nt: TGTGCCAGCAGCCACAGCTATGAGCAGTTCTTC; CDR3aa: CASSHSYEQFF; v_gene: TRBV3-1/TRBV3-2; abundance: -; j_gene: TRBJ2-1; d_gene: -
CDR3nt: TGTGCCAGCAGTAACAGGGTAGTCCCCTATGGCTACACCTTC; CDR3aa: CASSNRVVPYGYTF; v_gene: TRBV28; abundance: -; j_gene: TRBJ1-2; d_gene: -
CDR3nt: TGTGCCAGCAGGGCTCTACAGGGAGGAGCGTACGAGCAGTACTTC; CDR3aa: CASRALQGGAYEQYF; v_gene: TRBV28; abundance: -; j_gene: TRBJ2-7; d_gene: -
CDR3nt: TGCAGCGTTGACGGCGGGGGGAACACCGGGGAGCTGTTTTTT; CDR3aa: CSVDGGGNTGELFF; v_gene: TRBV29-1; abundance: -; j_gene: TRBJ2-2; d_gene: TRBD2
CDR3nt: TGTGCCAGCAGCTCCTTGGGTGGCTACACCTTC; CDR3aa: CASSSLGGYTF; v_gene: TRBV9; abundance: -; j_gene: TRBJ1-2; d_gene: -
CDR3nt: TGTGCCAGTAGGACCACAGGGGGAGATTATAGCAATCAGCCCCAGCATTTT; CDR3aa: CASRTTGGDYSNQPQHF; v_gene: TRBV19; abundance: -; j_gene: TRBJ1-5; d_gene: TRBD1
CDR3nt: TGTGCCAGCAGCCAAGTGGGGGGCGCGGGGGGAAATTCACCCCTCCACTTT; CDR3aa: CASSQVGGAGGNSPLHF; v_gene: TRBV3-1/TRBV3-2; abundance: -; j_gene: TRBJ1-6; d_gene: -